Following are 16 T cell receptor beta chains from one sample sequenced in a study of blood T cell repertoires in COVID-19. Assay: immunoSEQ multiplex PCR; the TCRdb copy retains only in-frame clones and omits some. The sample carries about 390,000 clones, 80% to 90% recorded once. What was sequenced was PBMCs or T cells enriched from blood (not recorded which). These receptors were taken from a woman in her forties or fifties who had recovered from COVID-19.

This chain connects TRBV3-1 (or the pseudogene TRBV3-2) to TRBJ2-1, with TRBD2 as a possible D gene (5 bases). The CDR3 has 13 amino acids. V lost 3 bases and J lost 4, with 7 bases in between. Germline CDR1 LGHDT, CDR2 YNNKEL (reference sequence). In DNA form, the CDR3 reads TGTGCCAGCAGCCACTCGGGGTACAATGAGCAGTTCTTC. It yields the protein CASSHSGYNEQFF.

The genes are TRBV6-5 and TRBJ1-2; unclear D gene. The CDR3 has 14 amino acids. Trimming took 5 bases from V and 1 from J, leaving 11 bases between them. CDR1 MNHEY and CDR2 SVGAGI come from the germline V gene. The CDR3 DNA sequence: TGTGCCAGCAGTACCGGGAAGCTTAACTATGGCTACACCTTC. Its protein is CASSTGKLNYGYTF.

The chain is built from TRBV19 and TRBJ1-2, with TRBD1 matching over 7 bases. The CDR3 contains 14 residues. Germline V gives CDR1 LNHDA, CDR2 SQIVND (reference sequence). The J segment lost 7 bases and the V segment lost 5 bases, leaving 10 bases of the junction unmatched. The CDR3 DNA sequence: TGTGCCAGTAGTCAAGACCATGACAGGGCTGGCTACACCTTC. It specifies CASSQDHDRAGYTF.

This chain joins TRBV3-1 (or the pseudogene TRBV3-2) and TRBJ2-5; D not certain. V was trimmed by 1 base and J by 1 base, leaving 10 bases between them. CDR3 length equals 15 residues. Germline V CDR1 and CDR2: LGHDT, YNNKEL (reference sequence). The CDR3 loop reads CASSQASTGQETQYF. DNA of the CDR3: TGTGCCAGCAGCCAAGCCTCGACGGGCCAAGAGACCCAGTACTTC.

This chain uses TRBV27 with TRBJ1-2; D is perhaps TRBD1 (5 bases). Trimming removed 2 bases from V and 0 bases from J, with 13 bases in between. Germline assignment: CDR1 MNHEY and CDR2 SMNVEV (reference sequence). The CDR3 contains 16 residues. The CDR3 loop is CASSLTGLGPNYGYTF. As DNA, the CDR3 is TGTGCCAGCAGTTTAACAGGATTGGGCCCTAACTATGGCTACACCTTC.

This rearrangement joins TRBV13 to TRBJ1-2; 7 positions match TRBD1. The germline gives CDR1 PRHDT, CDR2 FYEKMQ (reference sequence). The ends lost 5 bases at V and 7 bases at J; junction bases unmatched: 16. This CDR3 region has 16 residues. The CDR3 here is CASSPTITDRVGGYTF. CDR3 DNA sequence: TGTGCCAGCAGCCCGACTATTACCGACAGGGTAGGTGGCTACACCTTC. Using reference TRBV13 and TRBJ1-2 for the parts outside the CDR3, the full variable domain is AAGVIQSPRHLIKEKRETATLKCYPIPRHDTVYWYQQGPGQDPQFLISFYEKMQSDKGSIPDRFSAQQFSDYHSELNMSSLELGDSALYFCASSPTITDRVGGYTFGSGTRLTVV.

The sample holds one count of this clone. The rearrangement links TRBV15 to TRBJ2-2, with D perhaps matching TRBD1 (6 bases). The CDR3 length is 15 residues. Deletions cut 5 bases from V and 4 bases from J, with 14 bases between. Germline V lookup: CDR1 LNHNV, CDR2 YYDKDF (reference sequence). CDR3 coding DNA: TGTGCCACCAGCCCGGACAGAATTAGCACCGGGGAGCTGTTTTTT. Protein: CATSPDRISTGELFF. The whole variable domain, filled in from reference TRBV15 and TRBJ2-2, reads DAMVIQNPRYQVTQFGKPVTLSCSQTLNHNVMYWYQQKSSQAPKLLFHYYDKDFNNEADTPDNFQSRRPNTSFCFLDIRSPGLGDTAMYLCATSPDRISTGELFFGEGSRLTVL.

The V call is TRBV29-1, the J call TRBJ1-3, with 9 bases matching TRBD1. Trimming at V came to 7 bases and at J to 0 bases, leaving 7 bases not matched to a gene. Germline CDR1 is SQVTM and CDR2 is ANQGSEA. The CDR3 is made up of 15 amino acids. This chain's CDR3 is CSASDRGLSGNTIYF. The CDR3 region has the DNA TGCAGCGCTTCGGACAGGGGCCTCTCTGGAAACACCATATATTTT.

This chain connects TRBV13 to TRBJ1-2; D is unresolved. Germline V gene data show CDR1 as PRHDT and CDR2 as FYEKMQ (reference sequence). The V gene lost 3 bases and the J gene lost 0 bases, with 8 bases spanning the gap. The CDR3 contains 14 residues. CDR3 DNA sequence: TGTGCCAGCAGCTTCCAGGTTGCTAACTATGGCTACACCTTC. Protein: CASSFQVANYGYTF.

The J gene is TRBJ1-1, the V gene TRBV28; TRBD1 matches 10 bases. Germline CDR1 and CDR2: MDHEN and SYDVKM. The CDR3 runs 16 residues. With V trimmed by 7 bases and J by 3 bases, 11 bases remained unmatched. The CDR3 nucleotides read TGTGCCAGCACCCCCTCCCCCGGGACAGGGGACACTGAAGCTTTCTTT. It codes for CASTPSPGTGDTEAFF.

This chain joins TRBV30 and TRBJ1-1, with D unresolved. The CDR3 has 12 residues. The germline V and J ends were trimmed by 2 bases and 1 base, with 5 bases remaining between them. In germline, CDR1 is GTSNPN, CDR2 SVGIG (reference sequence). CDR3 nucleotides: TGTGCCTGGAGTTACTCGAACACTGAAGCTTTCTTT. Translating gives CAWSYSNTEAFF.

Note on this clone: The junction differs from germline at one of its ends, possibly a read error. The V call is TRBV5-1, the J call TRBJ1-5; a weak D match, TRBD1 (6 bases). Germline V lookup: CDR1 SGHRS, CDR2 YFSETQ. There are 16 residues in the CDR3. This CDR3 reads CARSLGPGGASQPQHF. The CDR3 DNA follows: TGCGCCCGCAGCTTGGGCCCGGGGGGGGCTAGTCAGCCCCAGCATTTT.

The chain carries TRBV2 and TRBJ1-5, with 8 bases identical to TRBD1. CDR3 length: 18 residues. Germline V gene data show CDR1 as SNHLY and CDR2 as FYNNEI. The J segment lost 0 bases and the V segment lost 5 bases, leaving 12 bases of the junction unmatched. The CDR3 DNA reads as TGTGCCAGCAGTCCCGGACAGGGAATGACGTATAGCAATCAGCCCCAGCATTTT. Its protein product is CASSPGQGMTYSNQPQHF.

The V and J genes are TRBV29-1 and TRBJ2-1; D uncertain. Trimming removed 4 bases from V and 0 bases from J, with 7 bases in between. Germline assignment: CDR1 SQVTM and CDR2 ANQGSEA. The CDR3 extends over 13 amino acids. CDR3 nucleotides: TGCAGCGTTGTCTTGAGCTCCTACAATGAGCAGTTCTTC. Translating it yields CSVVLSSYNEQFF.

This clone appeared a single time. V is TRBV6-5 and J is TRBJ2-5; D perhaps matches TRBD1 (6 bases). Trimming left V 5 bases short and J 5 bases short, with 12 bases between. Germline lookup yields CDR1 MNHEY and CDR2 SVGAGI. The CDR3 covers 13 residues. The CDR3 protein is CASSTGKEETQYF. The CDR3 coding sequence is TGTGCCAGCAGTACAGGGAAGGAGGAGACCCAGTACTTC.

The sample holds one count of this clone. The genes are TRBV28 and TRBJ1-2; the match to TRBD1 covers 7 bases. Germline V gene lookup returns CDR1 MDHEN and CDR2 SYDVKM. J lost 7 bases, V lost 6 bases, and 11 bases had no gene match. There are 14 residues in the CDR3. CDR3 DNA: TGTGCCAGCAGCCCCGGACAGGCTTCGTCTGGCTACACCTTC. This translates into CASSPGQASSGYTF.